This TCR beta chain was retrieved from a study of T-cell reconstitution after alpha-beta-depleted transplantation in children. Study results and caveats: In some patients, recipient T cells and intrathymic progenitors surviving conditioning explained high day-60 diversity. Alpha-beta T cells present about two months after transplant were reported to originate from several hundred expanded graft clones.

Unique molecular identifiers were used to barcode this TCRbeta library. TCRdb used MiXCR to reprocess the PCR reads, holding one entry per CDR3 protein. The sample lists hundreds of thousands of distinct CDR3 sequences; under 30% were seen once. Of note for this clonotype: Antigen: not known.

The source was PBMCs, mostly from graft donor cells, collected 360 days after TCRalphabeta/CD19-depleted stem cell transplant. This clonotype was sampled from a boy under two years old who had a stem cell transplant for acute myeloid leukemia, so the T cells may come from the graft donor.

In DNA, the CDR3 is TGCGCCAGCAGCTTGGACACTAGCAATCAGCCCCAGCATTTT. As protein: CASSLDTSNQPQHF. The chain has TRBV5-1 and TRBJ1-5; D call uncertain. CDR3 size: 14 residues. Trimming cost V 0 bases and J 0 bases, with 4 bases left between them. Germline CDR1 reads SGHRS; CDR2 reads YFSETQ.